The 30 T cell receptor beta chains below all came from one sample that was sequenced in a study of monozygotic twins with inflammatory bowel disease. TCRdb re-called the 5' RACE reads; one entry per CDR3 protein, DNA not given. The sample data list 160,000 or so distinct CDR3 sequences. The sequenced sample was blood. Receptors originate from a human donor with ulcerative colitis or Crohn's disease, or a healthy co-twin of an affected twin (not recorded which).

CDR3 region: CSARDSPTGDVYGYTF. The J gene is TRBJ1-2, the V gene TRBV20-1; no DNA is available, so the TRBD1 call from TCRdb remains unchecked. Germline CDR1 is DFQATT and CDR2 is SNEGSKA (reference sequence). This CDR3 contains 16 residues.

The rearrangement links TRBV7-3 to TRBJ2-7; TCRdb lists TRBD2, though no DNA is available to test this call. This CDR3 comprises 14 residues. Looked up from germline, CDR1 is SGHTA and CDR2 is FQGTGA. This CDR3 is CASSLTGPAYEQYF. The full variable domain, in which reference TRBV7-3 and TRBJ2-7 provide the parts outside the CDR3, is GAGVSQTPSNKVTEKGKYVELRCDPISGHTALYWYRQSLGQGPEFLIYFQGTGAADDSGLPNDRFFAVRPEGSVSTLKIQRTERGDSAVYLCASSLTGPAYEQYFGPGTRLTVT.

The V gene is TRBV7-2, the J gene TRBJ2-3; with no DNA, the TCRdb D assignment of TRBD2 cannot be verified. This CDR3 contains 17 residues. The germline V gene encodes CDR1 SGHTA and CDR2 FQGNSA. The CDR3 loop reads CASSLRGLAESTDTQYF.

This CDR3 reads CASSPFTGDTEAFF. This chain joins TRBV18 and TRBJ1-1; without DNA, the TCRdb call of TRBD1 cannot be checked. The CDR3 has 14 amino acids. Per the germline V gene, CDR1 is KGHSH and CDR2 is LQKENI.

This rearrangement joins TRBV20-1 to TRBJ1-2. Germline CDR1 DFQATT, CDR2 SNEGSKA (reference sequence). This CDR3 is built from 11 residues. The CDR3 sequence: CSARVRYGYTF.

This rearrangement joins TRBV7-9 to TRBJ1-1; TCRdb calls TRBD1, which cannot be checked without DNA. Germline loops: CDR1 SEHNR, CDR2 FQNEAQ (reference sequence). CDR3 size: 15 residues. The CDR3: CASSLATGGRTEAFF.

V gene TRBV5-6 combines with J gene TRBJ2-4; the TCRdb D gene call, TRBD1, has no DNA to confirm it. Germline V lookup: CDR1 SGHDT, CDR2 YYEEEE. The length of the CDR3 is 17 residues. The chain's CDR3 is CASSLVVQGAVKNIQYF.

The chain employs TRBV5-5 and TRBJ2-5; TCRdb designates TRBD2, a call that cannot be tested without DNA. Germline V gene lookup returns CDR1 SGHKS and CDR2 YYEKEE (reference sequence). This CDR3 has 16 amino acids. CDR3 amino acids: CASSLASGGGRETQYF.

The chain carries TRBV2 and TRBJ2-1; TCRdb returns TRBD2, unconfirmable since there is no DNA. Germline V gives CDR1 SNHLY, CDR2 FYNNEI. The CDR3 loop spans 13 amino acids. CDR3 residues: CARGTSAFNEQFF.

The V gene is TRBV28, the J gene TRBJ2-5. Germline V gives CDR1 MDHEN, CDR2 SYDVKM. This CDR3 spans 14 amino acids. This CDR3 reads CASSLAGSQETQYF.

The chain carries TRBV18 and TRBJ2-7. Germline-derived CDR1 and CDR2 are KGHSH and LQKENI. The CDR3 totals 13 residues. CDR3 amino acids: CASSPPDIYEQYF.

This rearrangement joins TRBV27 to TRBJ1-1; TCRdb's D call of TRBD1 is untestable without DNA. CDR3 length: 17 residues. CDR1 and CDR2 from the germline V gene are MNHEY and SMNVEV (reference sequence). CDR3 in amino acids: CASSSRDTVYRNTEAFF.

The chain carries TRBV6-1 and TRBJ2-2; TCRdb names TRBD2, which stays unverified in the absence of DNA. Germline CDR1 is MNHNS and CDR2 is SASEGT. The CDR3 has 15 amino acids. CDR3 protein: CASIGAGGNTGELFF.

V and J are TRBV29-1 and TRBJ2-1; TCRdb gives TRBD1 as the D gene, but with no DNA this cannot be confirmed. There are 14 residues in the CDR3. Germline CDR1 SQVTM, CDR2 ANQGSEA. CDR3 amino acids: CSGRTGRESNEQFF.

This chain joins TRBV5-1 and TRBJ2-3; with no DNA, the TCRdb D assignment of TRBD2 cannot be verified. Per the germline V gene, CDR1 is SGHRS and CDR2 is YFSETQ. The CDR3 has 17 amino acids. CDR3: CASSLGGLAGATDTQYF.

The chain combines TRBV3-1 with TRBJ2-7; TCRdb reports TRBD1, a call that lacks DNA to check it against. This CDR3 is built from 13 residues. Germline V lookup: CDR1 LGHDT, CDR2 YNNKEL (reference sequence). CDR3 in amino acids: CASSHQGGYEQYF.

This chain joins TRBV19 and TRBJ1-2. Germline CDR1 is LNHDA and CDR2 is SQIVND (reference sequence). The CDR3 length is 16 residues. The CDR3 is CASSIVTDGANYGYTF.

The chain is built from TRBV5-1 and TRBJ1-1; TCRdb reports TRBD1, a call that lacks DNA to check it against. Germline values: CDR1 SGHRS, CDR2 YFSETQ. This CDR3 region has 13 residues. CDR3: CASSSGYGTEAFF.

The J gene is TRBJ1-1, the V gene TRBV5-1. This CDR3 has 15 amino acids. The germline V gene encodes CDR1 SGHRS and CDR2 YFSETQ. The CDR3 loop reads CASSLSGGMNTEAFF.

The chain uses TRBV28 and TRBJ1-4; TCRdb names TRBD1, which stays unverified in the absence of DNA. This CDR3 contains 15 residues. Germline-derived CDR1 and CDR2 are MDHEN and SYDVKM. The CDR3 loop reads CASSPRTGGFEKLFF.

The chain carries TRBV5-4 and TRBJ2-7; without DNA, the TCRdb call of TRBD2 cannot be checked. The length of the CDR3 is 15 residues. Per germline, CDR1 SGHNT and CDR2 YYREEE (reference sequence). The CDR3 sequence: CASSLWSSPPYEQYF.

The chain carries TRBV7-2 and TRBJ1-2; lacking DNA, the TRBD1 call made by TCRdb goes unchecked. Germline loops: CDR1 SGHTA, CDR2 FQGNSA. The CDR3 runs 15 residues. CDR3 sequence: CASSLDLWGPSGYTF.

The J gene is TRBJ2-1, the V gene TRBV7-8. The CDR3 runs 14 residues. Germline V lookup: CDR1 SGHVS, CDR2 FQNEAQ. The CDR3: CASSLGNRGYEQFF.

This chain joins TRBV9 and TRBJ2-1; TCRdb outputs TRBD2, but without DNA this stays unchecked. The V gene's germline CDR1 is SGDLS and CDR2 YYNGEE. The CDR3 runs 14 residues. This CDR3 is CASSPSGRGNEQFF.

V and J are TRBV6-1 and TRBJ2-1; TCRdb proposes TRBD1, but this gene call is untestable without DNA. CDR1 and CDR2 (germline): MNHNS, SASEGT. The CDR3 loop spans 15 amino acids. The CDR3 reads CASRKGTGSYNEQFF.

The rearrangement links TRBV10-3 to TRBJ2-1; with no DNA, the TCRdb D assignment of TRBD2 cannot be verified. CDR1 is ENHRY, CDR2 SYGVKD, per germline. The CDR3 runs 16 residues. CDR3 amino acids: CAISESPSGAYNEQFF.

The chain uses TRBV6-1 and TRBJ2-1; TCRdb picks TRBD1, but there is no DNA to check that call. The CDR3 is made up of 16 amino acids. Germline CDR1 reads MNHNS; CDR2 reads SASEGT. The CDR3 sequence: CASRSPHRAGYNEQFF.

The rearrangement uses TRBV6-1 and TRBJ2-5; TCRdb lists TRBD1, though no DNA is available to test this call. The CDR3 runs to 14 residues. Looked up from germline, CDR1 is MNHNS and CDR2 is SASEGT. CDR3 amino acids: CASTKGGAVETQYF.

The rearrangement uses TRBV20-1 and TRBJ2-1; TCRdb's assignment of TRBD2 cannot be checked, as there is no DNA. CDR3 length equals 16 residues. The germline V gene has CDR1 DFQATT and CDR2 SNEGSKA (reference sequence). The chain's CDR3 is CSARERGGLRYNEQFF.

J is TRBJ1-2 and V is TRBV20-1. Germline CDR1 reads DFQATT; CDR2 reads SNEGSKA (reference sequence). The CDR3 loop spans 12 amino acids. CDR3 sequence: CSVTADFYGYTF.